Included here is one T cell receptor (beta chain) sequence, with context. V gave up 3 bases and J gave up 2 bases; unmatched junction bases: 6. The CDR3 spans 15 residues. The germline V gene encodes CDR1 SGHRS and CDR2 YFSETQ. As processed by the authors: How many nucleated cells were present was estimated from reference gene primer amplification. The assay was immunoSEQ multiplex PCR, and TCRdb's table has in-frame clones only and misses some. D and trimming were read from the DNA, whereas the V and J calls and clone size are those reported in that table. The data contain roughly 150,000 clones, 70% to 90% of them seen just once; the ten biggest clones take up 28%. This specimen comes from a study of blood T cell repertoires in COVID-19. Whole-study context: Whether acute or convalescent, the COVID-19 samples came from the United States, Italy and Spain.

V is TRBV5-1 and J is TRBJ1-2; 8 bases match TRBD1. The sequenced sample was peripheral blood. This sequence was found in a human donor in a cohort sampled during active COVID-19. CDR3 in amino acids: CASSSAGTGNYGYTF. CDR3 DNA: TGCGCCAGCAGCTCTGCCGGGACAGGAAACTATGGCTACACCTTC.